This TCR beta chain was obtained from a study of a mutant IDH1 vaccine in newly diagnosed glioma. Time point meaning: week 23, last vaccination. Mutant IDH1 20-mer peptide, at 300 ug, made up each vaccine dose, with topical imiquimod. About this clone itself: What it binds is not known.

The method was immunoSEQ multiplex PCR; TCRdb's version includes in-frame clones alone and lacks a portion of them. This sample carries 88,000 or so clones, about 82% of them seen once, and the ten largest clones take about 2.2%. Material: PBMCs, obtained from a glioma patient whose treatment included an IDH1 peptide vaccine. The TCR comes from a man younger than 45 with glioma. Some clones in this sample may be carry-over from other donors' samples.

For the CDR3, the DNA is TGTGCCGCTTCTGCAGGGCACCCCAGTCAGCCCCAGCATTTT. Translated: CAASAGHPSQPQHF. The chain is built from TRBV15 and TRBJ1-5; tentatively, D is TRBD1 (5 bases). This CDR3 spans 14 amino acids. V was pared by 11 bases and J by 6 bases, with 20 bases between. Germline loops: CDR1 LNHNV, CDR2 YYDKDF (reference sequence).